This TCR beta chain was retrieved from a study of shared clonotypes between healthy human individuals. Study-wide results and caveats: Although depth was large, rarefaction showed that sequencing of the sorted subsets was incomplete.

The deep-level immunoSEQ assay was used. Libraries were prepared by immunoSEQ multiplex PCR; TCRdb keeps only in-frame clonotypes and omits some of them. The sample includes around 700,000 clones, around two thirds of them seen just once. The CDR3 length is 15 residues. From germline, CDR1 is LNHDA and CDR2 SQIVND (reference sequence). Between the trimmed V and J ends, which lost 4 bases and 6 bases, there was a span of 15 bases. Points on this clone: Its target is not known.

Negatively enriched CD4+ T cells were divided by CD45RA into naive and memory. The V and J genes are TRBV19 and TRBJ1-4; weak D call: TRBD1 (6 bases). The source of this sequence is a woman aged 30 to 39 in good health. Sequenced sample: memory CD4+ T cells sorted from blood. Subset indicated: CD45RA-negative fraction. CDR3 nucleotide sequence: TGTGCCAGTAGTACCGGACAGTTTCTCGATGAAAAACTGTTTTTT. Translation gives CASSTGQFLDEKLFF. The entire variable domain, with the rest obtained from reference TRBV19 and TRBJ1-4, is as follows: DGGITQSPKYLFRKEGQNVTLSCEQNLNHDAMYWYRQDPGQGLRLIYYSQIVNDFQKGDIAEGYSVSREKKESFPLTVTSAQKNPTAFYLCASSTGQFLDEKLFFGSGTQLSVL.